This TCR beta chain was identified in a study of brain T cells in children with intractable seizures. Generated by immunoSEQ multiplex PCR, the TCRdb table keeps only in-frame clones and is missing some. The repertoire consists of under 400,000 clones, with over 90% occurring once and the leading ten covering about 6%. V shed 7 bases and J 0 bases; nucleotides not matched to a gene: 6. The length of the CDR3 is 16 residues. The germline V gene encodes CDR1 ENHRY and CDR2 SYGVKD. Time point in this sample: blood from clinic visit 5 months post-surgery; TSC patient then seizure free. The genes are TRBV10-3 and TRBJ2-6; 7 bases line up with TRBD1. Sample: peripheral blood, taken 5 to 6 months after surgery. The TCR was taken from a boy in the first two years of life with tuberous sclerosis and intractable seizures. The DNA for the CDR3 is TGTGCCATCAAGGCAGGGGGACCCTCTGGGGCCAACGTCCTGACTTTC. Translated, it gives CAIKAGGPSGANVLTF.